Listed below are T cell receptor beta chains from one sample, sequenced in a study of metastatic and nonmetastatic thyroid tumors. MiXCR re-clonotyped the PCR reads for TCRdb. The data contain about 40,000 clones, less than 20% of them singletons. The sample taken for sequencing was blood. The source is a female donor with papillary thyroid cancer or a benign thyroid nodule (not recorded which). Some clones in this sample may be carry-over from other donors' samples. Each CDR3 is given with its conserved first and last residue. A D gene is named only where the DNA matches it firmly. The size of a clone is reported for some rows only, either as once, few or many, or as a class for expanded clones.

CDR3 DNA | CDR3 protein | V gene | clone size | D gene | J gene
TGTGCCAGCAGCTTCGGGACAGGGAGCACAGATACGCAGTATTTT | CASSFGTGSTDTQYF | TRBV7-3 | many | TRBD1 | TRBJ2-3
TGCAGTGCTACTAGCGGGGGGAAGGAGACCCAGTACTTC | CSATSGGKETQYF | TRBV20-1 | many | TRBD2 | TRBJ2-5
TGTGCCAGCAGTTTATATTCGGGGAGTGGGTACTACGAGCAGTACTTC | CASSLYSGSGYYEQYF | TRBV27 | few | NA | TRBJ2-7
TGTGCCAGCAGTTTAGTTGAGGTGGAAGGTGAGGAGCTGTTTTTT | CASSLVEVEGEELFF | TRBV28 | many | NA | TRBJ2-2
TGTGCCACCTGGGGGAGGGTCGGTGGCTACACCTTC | CATWGRVGGYTF | TRBV28 | many | NA | TRBJ1-2
TGTGCCAGCAGCCGCAACCCTGGGACTAGCGGGAGCGATGAGCAGTTCTTC | CASSRNPGTSGSDEQFF | TRBV5-6 | many | TRBD2 | TRBJ2-1
TGTGCAAGCGGGCAGGGGACGACCTCCTACAATGAGCAGTTCTTC | CASGQGTTSYNEQFF | TRBV9 | NA | NA | TRBJ2-1
TGTGCCAGCAGCTTACCAAATGGTGAAAAACTGTTTTTT | CASSLPNGEKLFF | TRBV7-9 | NA | NA | TRBJ1-4
TGTGCCAGCAGCCCCGGGGACAGCAGGTCTCAGCCCCAGCATTTT | CASSPGDSRSQPQHF | TRBV11-2 | NA | TRBD1 | TRBJ1-5
TGTGCCAGTACCAAAATTGGCAGTAATCAGCCCCAGCATTTT | CASTKIGSNQPQHF | TRBV19 | many | NA | TRBJ1-5
TGTGCCAGCAGCCCGGGCCGCCAACGATATACGCAGTATTTT | CASSPGRQRYTQYF | TRBV7-6 | many | NA | TRBJ2-3
TGTGCCAGCAGTGAACAGGGCATAGGGAATCAGCCCCAGCATTTT | CASSEQGIGNQPQHF | TRBV2 | many | NA | TRBJ1-5
TGCGCCAGCAGCTTGGCCTATGAGCAGTTCTTC | CASSLAYEQFF | TRBV5-1 | many | NA | TRBJ2-1
TGTGCCAGCAGTTCTTTCACTGAAGCTTTCTTT | CASSSFTEAFF | TRBV12-3/TRBV12-4 | many | NA | TRBJ1-1
TGTGCCAGCATTTATGGATATCCGGTCGAGCAGTACTTC | CASIYGYPVEQYF | TRBV6-2/TRBV6-3 | few | NA | TRBJ2-7
TGTGCCAGCAGTGGAGCTCGGGTCAGGGGCTCTGGAAACACCATATATTTT | CASSGARVRGSGNTIYF | TRBV6-1 | few | NA | TRBJ1-3
TGCGCCAGCAGCTTAGCCCGAGGGTCCCACAATGAGCAGTTCTTC | CASSLARGSHNEQFF | TRBV5-1 | many | NA | TRBJ2-1
TGTGCCAGCAGCCTTGGAGGGCAGAACACTGAAGCTTTCTTT | CASSLGGQNTEAFF | TRBV27 | few | NA | TRBJ1-1
TGTGCCAGCACGGCCAGCGGGAGGGGTGAGCAGTTCTTC | CASTASGRGEQFF | TRBV6-5 | NA | TRBD2 | TRBJ2-1
TGTGCCAGCAGTCTTGGACTAGCGGGGACTTACGAGCAGTACTTC | CASSLGLAGTYEQYF | TRBV28 | many | TRBD2 | TRBJ2-7
TGTGCCATCAGTACGGACAGGGGCTACGAGCAGTACTTC | CAISTDRGYEQYF | TRBV10-3 | many | TRBD1 | TRBJ2-7
TGTGCCAGCAGAAGACAGCCCCGTGACTCCTACGAGCAGTACTTC | CASRRQPRDSYEQYF | TRBV6-1 | few | NA | TRBJ2-7
TGTGCCAGTTCCGGGACGCATAATTCACCCCTCCAATTT | CASSGTHNSPLQF | TRBV19 | few | NA | TRBJ1-6
TGCAGTGCTAGGGTTGGGCAGCGCGGCTACACCTTC | CSARVGQRGYTF | TRBV20-1 | many | NA | TRBJ1-2
TGTGCCAGCACCCAGAGGAACACCGGGGAGCTGTTTTTT | CASTQRNTGELFF | TRBV2 | many | NA | TRBJ2-2
TGTGCCAGCAATAAGGGGGGCCTCGATGAGCAGTTCTTC | CASNKGGLDEQFF | TRBV12-3/TRBV12-4 | many | NA | TRBJ2-1
TGTGCCAGCAGCTCTATCCGGGGATCATCTGGAAACACCATATATTTT | CASSSIRGSSGNTIYF | TRBV28 | many | NA | TRBJ1-3
TGCAGTGCTAGAGATGGGGGGACAGGGACACCTCAGCCCCAGCAGTTT | CSARDGGTGTPQPQQF | TRBV20-1 | NA | TRBD1 | TRBJ1-5
TGCAGTGCTAGAGATGAGGGGTCGGGTAACCCACCCCTCCACTTT | CSARDEGSGNPPLHF | TRBV20-1 | many | NA | TRBJ1-6